The subject of this entry is one T cell receptor (beta chain). This record belongs to a study of CD8 T cells in Susac syndrome. Sequencing of TCR beta was performed on blood CD8+ and CD4+ T cells. Between the trimmed V and J ends, which lost 3 bases and 2 bases, there was a span of 11 bases. This CDR3 has 14 residues. Germline V gene data show CDR1 as MNHEY and CDR2 as SMNVEV (reference sequence). RNA in amounts of roughly 0.5 to 1 ug was reverse transcribed with random hexamers. One entry per CDR3 protein, called by TCRdb with MiXCR from the immunoSEQ multiplex PCR reads. Of some 150,000 distinct CDR3 sequences detected, 85% to 95% appear once; the ten largest clones hold more than 0.2%.

The clonotype was recovered from a human donor with multiple sclerosis. The chain combines TRBV27 with TRBJ2-7, with D possibly matching TRBD1 (5 bases). Sequencing was carried out using CD8+ T cells from PBMCs. CDR3: CASSFSGPTYEQYF. The CDR3 DNA sequence: TGTGCCAGCAGTTTTTCAGGGCCCACCTACGAGCAGTACTTC.